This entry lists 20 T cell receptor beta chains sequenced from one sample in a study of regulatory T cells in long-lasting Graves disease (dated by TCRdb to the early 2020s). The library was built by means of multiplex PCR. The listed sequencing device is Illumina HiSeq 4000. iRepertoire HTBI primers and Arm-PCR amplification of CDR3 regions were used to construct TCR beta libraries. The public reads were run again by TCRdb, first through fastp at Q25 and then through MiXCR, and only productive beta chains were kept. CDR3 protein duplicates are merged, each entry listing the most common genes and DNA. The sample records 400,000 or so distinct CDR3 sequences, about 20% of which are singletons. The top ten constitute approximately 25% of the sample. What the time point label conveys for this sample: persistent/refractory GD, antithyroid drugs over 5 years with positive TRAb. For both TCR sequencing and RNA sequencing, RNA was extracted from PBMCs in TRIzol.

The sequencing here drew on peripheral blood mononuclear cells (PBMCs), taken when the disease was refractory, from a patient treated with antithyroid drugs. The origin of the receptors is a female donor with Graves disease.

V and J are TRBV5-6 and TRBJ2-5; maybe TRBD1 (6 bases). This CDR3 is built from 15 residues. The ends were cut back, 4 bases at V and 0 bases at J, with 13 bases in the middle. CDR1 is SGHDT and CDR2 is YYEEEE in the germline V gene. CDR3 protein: CASSVTGHHQETQYF. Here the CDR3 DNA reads TGTGCCAGCAGCGTGACGGGACACCACCAAGAGACCCAGTACTTC.

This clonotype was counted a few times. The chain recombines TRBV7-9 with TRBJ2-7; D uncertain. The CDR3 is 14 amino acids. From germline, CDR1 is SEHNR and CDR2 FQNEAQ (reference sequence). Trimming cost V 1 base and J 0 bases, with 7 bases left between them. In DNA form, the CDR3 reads TGTGCCAGCAGCTTAGAGACGGACTCCTACGAGCAGTACTTC. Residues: CASSLETDSYEQYF.

The CDR3 sequence: CSVEMSEKLFF. CDR3 coding DNA: TGCAGCGTTGAGATGTCGGAAAAACTGTTTTTT. This rearrangement joins TRBV29-1 to TRBJ1-4; D is unresolved. CDR3 length: 11 amino acids. Germline CDR1 and CDR2: SQVTM and ANQGSEA. The germline V and J ends were trimmed by 3 bases and 8 bases, with 7 bases remaining between them.

This CDR3 is CASISDRKTYEQYF. CDR3 coding DNA: TGTGCCAGCATTTCGGACAGAAAAACCTACGAGCAGTACTTC. This chain joins TRBV6-1 and TRBJ2-7, with D possibly TRBD1 on 6 matching bases. The CDR3 has 14 residues. The V gene's germline CDR1 is MNHNS and CDR2 SASEGT. Trimming cost V 7 bases and J 2 bases, with 15 bases left between them.

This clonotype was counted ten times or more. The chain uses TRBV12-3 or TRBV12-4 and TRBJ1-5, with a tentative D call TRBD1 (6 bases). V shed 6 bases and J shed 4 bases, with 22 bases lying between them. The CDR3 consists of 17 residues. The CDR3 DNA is TGTGCCAGCAGGCCATCACGGCGGGGGGCCAAAAATCAGCCCCAGCATTTT. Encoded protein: CASRPSRRGAKNQPQHF.

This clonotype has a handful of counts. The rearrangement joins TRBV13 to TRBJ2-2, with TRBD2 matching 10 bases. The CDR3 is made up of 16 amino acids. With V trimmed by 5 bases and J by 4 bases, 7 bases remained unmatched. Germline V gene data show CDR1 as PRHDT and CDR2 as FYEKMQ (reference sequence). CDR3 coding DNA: TGTGCCAGCAGCCAGAAGCGGGAGGGCCGCACCGGGGAGCTGTTTTTT. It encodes CASSQKREGRTGELFF.

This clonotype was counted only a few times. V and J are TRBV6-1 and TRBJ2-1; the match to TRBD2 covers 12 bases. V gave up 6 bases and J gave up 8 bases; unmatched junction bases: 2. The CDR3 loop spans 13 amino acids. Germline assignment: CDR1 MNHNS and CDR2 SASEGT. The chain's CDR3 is CASRRLAGDEQFF. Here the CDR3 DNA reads TGTGCCAGCAGACGACTAGCGGGAGATGAGCAGTTCTTC.

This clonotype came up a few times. The CDR3 is CASSLGADWYF. The CDR3 region has the DNA TGTGCCAGCAGTTTGGGAGCTGATTGGTACTTC. The gene calls are TRBV12-3 or TRBV12-4 and TRBJ2-4; D may be TRBD2 (5 bases). The CDR3 loop spans 11 amino acids. The ends were cut back, 3 bases at V and 15 bases at J, with 12 bases in the middle.

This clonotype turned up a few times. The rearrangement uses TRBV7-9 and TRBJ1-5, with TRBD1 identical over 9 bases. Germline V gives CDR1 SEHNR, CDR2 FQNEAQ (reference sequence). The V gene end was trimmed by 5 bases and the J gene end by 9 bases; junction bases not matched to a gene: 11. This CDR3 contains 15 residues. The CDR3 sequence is CASSPGDREVPPQHF. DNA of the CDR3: TGTGCCAGCAGCCCCGGGGACAGGGAAGTTCCGCCCCAGCATTTT.

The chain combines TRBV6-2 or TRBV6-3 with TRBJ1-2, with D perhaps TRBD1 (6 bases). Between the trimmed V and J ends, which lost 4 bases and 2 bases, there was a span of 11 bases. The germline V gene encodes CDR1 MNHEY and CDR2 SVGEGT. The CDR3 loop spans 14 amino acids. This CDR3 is CASSFTTGNYGYTF. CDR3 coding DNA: TGTGCCAGCAGTTTCACGACAGGCAACTATGGCTACACCTTC.

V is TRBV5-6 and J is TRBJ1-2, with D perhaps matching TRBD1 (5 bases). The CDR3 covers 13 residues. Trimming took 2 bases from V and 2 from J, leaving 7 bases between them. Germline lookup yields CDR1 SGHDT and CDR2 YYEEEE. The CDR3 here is CASSLQENYGYTF. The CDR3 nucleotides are TGTGCCAGCAGCTTACAGGAAAACTATGGCTACACCTTC.

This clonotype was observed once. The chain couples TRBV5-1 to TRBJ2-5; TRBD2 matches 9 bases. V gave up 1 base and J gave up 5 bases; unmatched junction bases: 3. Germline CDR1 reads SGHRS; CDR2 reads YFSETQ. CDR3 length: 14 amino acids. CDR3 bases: TGCGCCAGCAGCTTGCCTAGCGGGACGGAGACCCAGTACTTC. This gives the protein CASSLPSGTETQYF. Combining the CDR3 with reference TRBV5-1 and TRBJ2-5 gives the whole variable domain KAGVTQTPRYLIKTRGQQVTLSCSPISGHRSVSWYQQTPGQGLQFLFEYFSETQRNKGNFPGRFSGRQFSNSRSEMNVSTLELGDSALYLCASSLPSGTETQYFGPGTRLLVL.

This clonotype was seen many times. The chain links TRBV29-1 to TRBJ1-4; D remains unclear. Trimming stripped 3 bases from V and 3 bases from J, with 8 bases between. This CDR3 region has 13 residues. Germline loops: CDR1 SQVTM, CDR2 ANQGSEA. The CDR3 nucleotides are TGCAGCGTTGATTGCACTCCTAATGAAAAACTGTTTTTT. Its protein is CSVDCTPNEKLFF.

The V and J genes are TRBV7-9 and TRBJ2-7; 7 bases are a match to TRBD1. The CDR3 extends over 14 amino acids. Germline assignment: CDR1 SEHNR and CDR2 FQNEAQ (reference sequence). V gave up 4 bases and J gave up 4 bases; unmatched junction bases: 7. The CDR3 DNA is TGTGCCAGCAGCTCCACTGACAGGGCGTACGAGCAGTACTTC. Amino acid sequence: CASSSTDRAYEQYF.

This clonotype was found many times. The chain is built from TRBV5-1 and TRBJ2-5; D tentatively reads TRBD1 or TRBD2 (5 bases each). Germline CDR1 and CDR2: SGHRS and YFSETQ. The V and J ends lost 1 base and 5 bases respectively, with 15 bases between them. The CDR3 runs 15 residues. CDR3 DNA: TGCGCCAGCAGCTTGCGAGGGCAGGGCCAGGAGACCCAGTACTTC. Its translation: CASSLRGQGQETQYF.

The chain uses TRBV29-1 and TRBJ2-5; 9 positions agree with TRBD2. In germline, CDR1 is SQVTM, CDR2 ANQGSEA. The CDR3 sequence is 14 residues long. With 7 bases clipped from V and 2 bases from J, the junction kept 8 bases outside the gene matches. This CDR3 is CSGDLSGRQETQYF. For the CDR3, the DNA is TGCAGCGGGGACCTGAGCGGGAGGCAAGAGACCCAGTACTTC. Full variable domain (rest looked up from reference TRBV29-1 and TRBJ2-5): SAVISQKPSRDICQRGTSLTIQCQVDSQVTMMFWYRQQPGQSLTLIATANQGSEATYESGFVIDKFPISRPNLTFSTLTVSNMSPEDSSIYLCSGDLSGRQETQYFGPGTRLLVL.

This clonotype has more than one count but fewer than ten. As DNA, the CDR3 is TGTGCCAGCGGCGGCCCTGGGAATAGCAATCAGCCCCAGCATTTT. It translates to CASGGPGNSNQPQHF. This chain connects TRBV12-3 or TRBV12-4 to TRBJ1-5; no clear D gene. The CDR3 runs 15 residues. Trimming took 8 bases from V and 0 from J, leaving 14 bases between them.

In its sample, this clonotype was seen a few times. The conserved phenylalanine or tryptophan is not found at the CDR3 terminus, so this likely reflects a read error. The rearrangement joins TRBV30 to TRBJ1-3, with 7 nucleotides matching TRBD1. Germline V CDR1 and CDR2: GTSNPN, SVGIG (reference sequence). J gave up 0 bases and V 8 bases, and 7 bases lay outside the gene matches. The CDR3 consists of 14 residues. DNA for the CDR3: TGTGCCCGAAAACAGGGGTCCTCTGGAAACACCATATATATT. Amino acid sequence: CARKQGSSGNTIYI.

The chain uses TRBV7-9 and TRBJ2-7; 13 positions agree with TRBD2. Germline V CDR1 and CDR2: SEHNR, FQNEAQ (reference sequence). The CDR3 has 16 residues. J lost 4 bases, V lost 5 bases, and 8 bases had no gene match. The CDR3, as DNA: TGTGCCAGCAGCGTAGGACTAGCGGGAGCACTGTACGAGCAGTACTTC. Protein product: CASSVGLAGALYEQYF.

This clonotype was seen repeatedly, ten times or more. This CDR3 reads CASSHGVAVETQYF. CDR3 DNA: TGTGCCAGCAGCCACGGAGTAGCGGTTGAGACCCAGTACTTC. The chain is built from TRBV3-1 and TRBJ2-5, with D maybe TRBD2 (6 bases). Trimming took off 3 bases at V and 5 bases at J, with 13 bases between the two ends. This CDR3 contains 14 residues. Per germline, CDR1 LGHDT and CDR2 YNNKEL (reference sequence).